This T cell receptor (beta chain) was retrieved from a study of human T cells and chemical hapten exposure. Study-wide background: Diphenylcyclopropenone, dosed weekly to the scalp, was given to patients throughout the approximately 25-week study.

The CDR3 sequence is 11 residues long. The germline gives CDR1 LGHNT, CDR2 FRNRAP. V was pared by 6 bases and J by 11 bases, with 11 bases between. The library gave individual cDNA molecules unique molecular identifiers. The authors' processing: Ranging from roughly 20,000 to 750,000, TCR counts per sample had a median value of around 100,000. TCRdb called the RACE reads again in MiXCR, with one record for every CDR3 protein. The V and J calls reflect TCRdb's pipeline rather than the authors' work. The table shows approximately 400,000 distinct CDR3 sequences, with approximately 5.1% occurring only once. This clonotype was counted at least ten times. Documented time point: pre-sensitization, week 0. Stated treatment: therapeutic diphenylcyclopropenone sensitization with weekly scalp DPC.

The genes are TRBV12-5 and TRBJ1-5, with a weak D call TRBD1 (5 bases). The specimen comprised whole blood, sampled in connection with sensitization to the hapten diphenylcyclopropenone (DPC). This receptor was identified in a woman in her fifties or sixties with alopecia areata. Some clones in this sample may be carry-over from other donors' samples. CDR3 sequence: CASGPVGAQHF. The CDR3 DNA reads TGTGCTAGTGGGCCCGTAGGGGCCCAGCATTTT.